The 27 T cell receptor beta chains in this list originate from one sample, sequenced in a study of vaccination and CD4 T cells after COVID-19. Stated treatment: roughly ten-day PBMC culture with coronavirus spike peptide pools or control peptides (ViraFEST assay). No cognate antigen is known for these TCRs. Cultured CD4+ T-cell DNA underwent Oncomine TCR Beta short-read sequencing. Using its own MiXCR run on the PCR reads, TCRdb lists one record per CDR3 protein. This repertoire shows around 20,000 distinct CDR3 sequences, approximately 40% found once; its top ten account for 9%. The sample was CD4+ T cells from blood, cultured in vitro, taken after SARS-CoV-2 vaccination. These receptors all stem from a human donor who had recovered from COVID-19.

The J gene is TRBJ1-2, the V gene TRBV6-1; D is perhaps TRBD1 (5 bases). The CDR3 has 11 residues. Between the trimmed V and J ends, which lost 5 bases and 7 bases, there was a span of 8 bases. The germline V gene has CDR1 MNHNS and CDR2 SASEGT. CDR3 sequence reads: CASSTGLGYTF. The CDR3, as DNA: TGTGCCAGCAGTACGGGGCTTGGCTACACCTTC.

The chain combines TRBV19 with TRBJ1-5, with TRBD1 matching 7 bases. The CDR3 is 16 amino acids. Germline-derived CDR1 and CDR2 are LNHDA and SQIVND (reference sequence). V was clipped by 1 base and J by 2 bases; unmatched bases: 5. CDR3 residues: CASSIATGQGNQPQHF. CDR3 nucleotides: TGTGCCAGTAGTATAGCGACAGGGCAGGGCAATCAGCCCCAGCATTTT.

This chain links TRBV5-4 with TRBJ1-2; tentative D call: TRBD1 (6 bases). The CDR3 has 16 amino acids. Germline assignment: CDR1 SGHNT and CDR2 YYREEE (reference sequence). Trimming took 5 bases from V and 1 from J, leaving 18 bases between them. CDR3 nucleotide sequence: TGTGCCAGCAGATACGGGACAACGCAGAGTAACTATGGCTACACCTTC. Protein sequence: CASRYGTTQSNYGYTF. Combining the CDR3 with reference TRBV5-4 and TRBJ1-2 gives the whole variable domain ETGVTQSPTHLIKTRGQQVTLRCSSQSGHNTVSWYQQALGQGPQFIFQYYREEENGRGNFPPRFSGLQFPNYSSELNVNALELDDSALYLCASRYGTTQSNYGYTFGSGTRLTVV.

This clonotype showed up just a few times. The chain has TRBV5-6 and TRBJ1-5; the D is unclear. The CDR3 covers 16 residues. Per the germline V gene, CDR1 is SGHDT and CDR2 is YYEEEE. The V end was cut by 6 bases, the J end by 3 bases, with 19 bases between. The CDR3: CASTTTGRNDNQPQHF. CDR3 sequence (DNA): TGTGCCAGCACCACGACGGGCAGAAATGACAATCAGCCCCAGCATTTT.

This chain links TRBV11-2 with TRBJ2-7; TRBD1 matches 9 bases. Losses at the gene ends were 0 bases for V and 3 bases for J; bases not matched to a gene: 9. The germline gives CDR1 SGHAT, CDR2 FQNNGV. The CDR3 sequence is 17 residues long. This CDR3 reads CASSLDTGTGTFYEQYF. In DNA, the CDR3 is TGTGCCAGCAGCTTAGATACCGGGACAGGGACATTCTACGAGCAGTACTTC.

The table lists this clonotype with a few counts. The chain employs TRBV7-3 and TRBJ2-2; D is ambiguous. The CDR3 length is 17 residues. Germline loops: CDR1 SGHTA, CDR2 FQGTGA. V was trimmed by 2 bases and J by 4 bases, leaving 17 bases between them. The CDR3 region has the DNA TGTGCCAGCAGCTTAGTGGGTAGCTACCCGGGCACCGGGGAGCTGTTTTTT. It codes for CASSLVGSYPGTGELFF.

J is TRBJ2-3 and V is TRBV6-2 or TRBV6-3; D may be TRBD2 (6 bases). This CDR3 comprises 15 residues. Germline V gene lookup returns CDR1 MNHEY and CDR2 SVGEGT. Trimming left V 5 bases short and J 2 bases short, with 14 bases between. DNA of the CDR3: TGTGCCAGCAGTCCGGGGCGGGATTACACAGATACGCAGTATTTT. This encodes CASSPGRDYTDTQYF.

The chain is built from TRBV15 and TRBJ1-5, with D possibly matching TRBD1 (5 bases). The CDR3 is 15 amino acids. Looked up from germline, CDR1 is LNHNV and CDR2 is YYDKDF (reference sequence). V lost 5 bases, J lost 6 bases, and 17 bases lay in between. CDR3 DNA sequence: TGTGCCACCAGCGGGGGTTCGGGGGGAGGTCAGCCCCAGCATTTT. It encodes CATSGGSGGGQPQHF. Complete variable domain (other parts from reference TRBV15 and TRBJ1-5): DAMVIQNPRYQVTQFGKPVTLSCSQTLNHNVMYWYQQKSSQAPKLLFHYYDKDFNNEADTPDNFQSRRPNTSFCFLDIRSPGLGDTAMYLCATSGGSGGGQPQHFGDGTRLSIL.

The chain couples TRBV29-1 to TRBJ1-2, with 7 bases fitting TRBD1. The CDR3 runs to 13 residues. J lost 4 bases, V lost 7 bases, and 9 bases had no gene match. Germline lookup yields CDR1 SQVTM and CDR2 ANQGSEA. DNA for the CDR3: TGCAGCGCTAGAGAGGGGGCAACCTATGGCTACACCTTC. Protein: CSAREGATYGYTF.

This clonotype has a handful of counts. The rearrangement links TRBV19 to TRBJ1-2, with TRBD1 as a possible D gene (5 bases). V was shortened by 1 base and J by 4 bases, with 10 bases between the two germline ends. Germline lookup yields CDR1 LNHDA and CDR2 SQIVND (reference sequence). CDR3 length equals 14 residues. The CDR3 region has the DNA TGTGCCAGTAGTATAGCCCCAGGGACCTATGGCTACACCTTC. Translated: CASSIAPGTYGYTF.

The chain links TRBV5-4 to TRBJ2-7, with D unclear. CDR3 length: 13 residues. Germline CDR1 SGHNT, CDR2 YYREEE (reference sequence). Between the trimmed V and J ends, which lost 5 bases and 5 bases, there was a span of 14 bases. In DNA form, the CDR3 reads TGTGCCAGCAGAGGTCCCGGGTCCAACGAGCAGTACTTC. Its translation is CASRGPGSNEQYF.

The rearrangement joins TRBV21-1 to TRBJ2-7; the table's D call, TRBD1, was not checked against the DNA. TRBV21-1 is given as a pseudogene. The CDR3 has 17 amino acids. The CDR3 bases are TGTGCCAGCAGCCCATACAGGGGCATGTCCCCAAGAGGCGAGCAGTACTTC. Residues: CASSPYRGMSPRGEQYF.

The chain carries TRBV30 and TRBJ1-2; TRBD1 matches at 8 bases. In germline, CDR1 is GTSNPN, CDR2 SVGIG (reference sequence). The CDR3 is made up of 13 amino acids. With V trimmed by 4 bases and J by 2 bases, 3 bases remained unmatched. The CDR3 loop is CAWKQGANYGYTF. CDR3 nucleotides: TGTGCCTGGAAGCAGGGGGCGAACTATGGCTACACCTTC.

This chain joins TRBV2 and TRBJ2-7; 9 bases are shared with TRBD1. The CDR3 is 15 residues long. Germline trimming cut 5 bases from V and 0 bases from J; bases unmatched to any gene: 5. Germline V gene data show CDR1 as SNHLY and CDR2 as FYNNEI. Here the CDR3 reads CASSFTGGFSYEQYF. DNA of the CDR3: TGTGCCAGCAGTTTCACAGGGGGCTTCTCCTACGAGCAGTACTTC.

Only a few counts were recorded for this clonotype. The V and J genes are TRBV28 and TRBJ1-1, with a possible D match to TRBD1 (6 bases). The germline CDR1 and CDR2 sequences are MDHEN and SYDVKM. This CDR3 has 13 amino acids. The V end was cut by 6 bases, the J end by 1 base, with 9 bases between. The CDR3 DNA reads as TGTGCCAGCAGGGGGGGGCCGAACACTGAAGCTTTCTTT. This gives the protein CASRGGPNTEAFF.

The rearrangement links TRBV6-1 to TRBJ1-5; D uncertain. V was pared by 6 bases and J by 4 bases, with 7 bases between. The CDR3 covers 12 residues. Germline CDR1 reads MNHNS; CDR2 reads SASEGT. CDR3 nucleotides: TGTGCCAGCAGGGTTACGAATCAGCCCCAGCATTTT. Its translation: CASRVTNQPQHF.

This clonotype was counted a few times. This chain links TRBV7-9 with TRBJ1-1, with D possibly being TRBD1 (5 bases). CDR3 length: 16 amino acids. Trimming stripped 5 bases from V and 3 bases from J, with 19 bases between. Germline V gene lookup returns CDR1 SEHNR and CDR2 FQNEAQ (reference sequence). The CDR3 sequence: CASSPGGGRVDTEAFF. CDR3 bases: TGTGCCAGCAGCCCTGGGGGGGGAAGGGTAGACACTGAAGCTTTCTTT.

The rearrangement links TRBV12-3 or TRBV12-4 to TRBJ1-5, with TRBD1 as a possible D gene (5 bases). V dropped 4 bases and J dropped 7 bases, with 11 bases sitting between them. This CDR3 region has 13 residues. The CDR3 DNA sequence: TGTGCCAGCAGTTGGGGGGGAAGGCAGCCCCAGCATTTT. Translation: CASSWGGRQPQHF.

The chain is built from TRBV18 and TRBJ1-5; TRBD1 might be the D (5 bases). This CDR3 is built from 14 residues. CDR1 and CDR2 (germline): KGHSH, LQKENI. V dropped 6 bases and J dropped 6 bases, with 15 bases sitting between them. In DNA form, the CDR3 reads TGTGCCAGCTCTCCCCTGGGGGAGGCTCAGCCCCAGCATTTT. Its protein is CASSPLGEAQPQHF.

This clonotype has more than one count but fewer than ten. The rearrangement joins TRBV20-1 to TRBJ2-5, with 14 bases identical to TRBD2. The CDR3 covers 16 residues. CDR1 DFQATT and CDR2 SNEGSKA come from the germline V gene (reference sequence). J lost 5 bases, V lost 4 bases, and 9 bases had no gene match. The CDR3 bases are TGCAGTGCTAAAGCAGGACTAGCGGGAGGATGGGAGACCCAGTACTTC. This sequence encodes CSAKAGLAGGWETQYF.

The chain employs TRBV19 and TRBJ1-2; tentative D call: TRBD1 (5 bases). Trimming removed 3 bases at V and 4 bases at J, with 12 bases between. This CDR3 spans 14 amino acids. In germline, CDR1 is LNHDA, CDR2 SQIVND (reference sequence). The CDR3: CASSMARGGYGYTF. In nucleotides, the CDR3 is TGTGCCAGTAGTATGGCTAGGGGCGGCTATGGCTACACCTTC.

This clonotype counts as medium-sized. In DNA, the CDR3 is TGTGCCAGCCACCGTGGGCGAGGGTCTGTGAACACTGAAGCTTTCTTT. Translating gives CASHRGRGSVNTEAFF. The chain carries TRBV12-3 or TRBV12-4 and TRBJ1-1; D is ambiguous. CDR3 length equals 16 residues. Between the trimmed V and J ends, which lost 8 bases and 0 bases, there was a span of 19 bases.

This chain joins TRBV12-3 or TRBV12-4 and TRBJ1-5; 7 bases align to TRBD1. The V segment lost 6 bases and the J segment 2 bases; nucleotides outside the gene matches: 1. The CDR3 runs to 13 residues. This CDR3 is CASRGTGNQPQHF. The CDR3 bases are TGTGCCAGCAGGGGGACAGGCAATCAGCCCCAGCATTTT.

This clonotype turned up a few times. This rearrangement joins TRBV27 to TRBJ2-7, with 8 bases fitting TRBD1. Trimming removed 5 bases from V and 4 bases from J; junction bases left unmatched: 10. This CDR3 region has 15 residues. Germline V gene lookup returns CDR1 MNHEY and CDR2 SMNVEV (reference sequence). CDR3 bases: TGTGCCAGCAGTACCTCAGGACAGGGAAGGTACGAGCAGTACTTC. Translating gives CASSTSGQGRYEQYF.

The chain is built from TRBV29-1 and TRBJ1-1; D is possibly TRBD1 (5 bases). The CDR3 is made up of 16 amino acids. With 0 bases removed from V and 0 bases from J, the gap between germline ends came to 14 bases. Germline V gene sequence: CDR1 SQVTM, CDR2 ANQGSEA. CDR3 coding DNA: TGCAGCGTTGAAGATGGGACGGATTTCTTGAACACTGAAGCTTTCTTT. Translation gives CSVEDGTDFLNTEAFF.

The J gene is TRBJ2-3, the V gene TRBV27; D gene uncertain. The germline V and J ends were trimmed by 6 bases and 0 bases, with 10 bases remaining between them. The germline CDR1 and CDR2 sequences are MNHEY and SMNVEV (reference sequence). CDR3 length equals 14 residues. Written as DNA, the CDR3 is TGTGCCAGCAGCATGGGGTACAGCACAGATACGCAGTATTTT. Encoded protein: CASSMGYSTDTQYF.

This clonotype occurred a few times. The chain couples TRBV7-2 to TRBJ2-3, with 7 positions matching TRBD1. The CDR3 has 13 amino acids. The J segment lost 3 bases and the V segment lost 7 bases, leaving 4 bases of the junction unmatched. In germline, CDR1 is SGHTA, CDR2 FQGNSA. The CDR3 coding sequence is TGTGCCAGCAACGAACAGGGGACAGATACGCAGTATTTT. Protein: CASNEQGTDTQYF. The entire variable domain, with the rest obtained from reference TRBV7-2 and TRBJ2-3, is as follows: GAGVSQSPSNKVTEKGKDVELRCDPISGHTALYWYRQSLGQGLEFLIYFQGNSAPDKSGLPSDRFSAERTGGSVSTLTIQRTQQEDSAVYLCASNEQGTDTQYFGPGTRLTVL.